The 25 T cell receptor beta chains in this list originate from one sample, sequenced in a study of blood T cell repertoires in COVID-19. The protocol was immunoSEQ multiplex PCR, while the TCRdb copy is restricted to in-frame clones and leaves out a portion. The data contain about 190,000 clones, approximately 80% of them singletons. The material sequenced was peripheral blood. The receptors here all came from a man aged 45-60 years who had recovered from COVID-19.

The sample holds a few counts of this clone. The chain combines TRBV5-4 with TRBJ2-7, with 7 bases lining up with TRBD2. In germline, CDR1 is SGHNT, CDR2 YYREEE (reference sequence). The CDR3 is 16 residues long. Losses at the gene ends were 3 bases for V and 0 bases for J; bases not matched to a gene: 9. The DNA for the CDR3 is TGTGCCAGCAGCTCCCAGAGCGGGGAAAGCTCCTACGAGCAGTACTTC. Translation gives CASSSQSGESSYEQYF.

This sequence joins TRBV5-1 and TRBJ2-1; 7 bases are shared with TRBD2. Trimming removed 4 bases from V and 7 bases from J; junction bases left unmatched: 14. In germline, CDR1 is SGHRS, CDR2 YFSETQ. The CDR3 length is 16 residues. DNA for the CDR3: TGCGCCAGCAGCGAGGGCCGGGAGGTTGTGCGGAATGAGCAGTTCTTC. It encodes CASSEGREVVRNEQFF.

DNA of the CDR3: TGCAGCGTTGATGTCGGGGGGCGCGCAGATACGCAGTATTTT. Translation: CSVDVGGRADTQYF. The chain carries TRBV29-1 and TRBJ2-3; D is possibly TRBD2 (7 bases). The germline V gene encodes CDR1 SQVTM and CDR2 ANQGSEA. Between the trimmed V and J ends, which lost 3 bases and 4 bases, there was a span of 14 bases. There are 14 residues in the CDR3.

This chain uses TRBV18 with TRBJ2-7; 11 bases map to TRBD2. The CDR3 has 14 amino acids. The ends lost 3 bases at V and 4 bases at J; junction bases unmatched: 2. The germline V gene has CDR1 KGHSH and CDR2 LQKENI. DNA for the CDR3: TGTGCCAGCTCACCGGGGACTAGCGGTTACGAGCAGTACTTC. Amino acid sequence: CASSPGTSGYEQYF. Full variable domain (remainder filled in from reference TRBV18 and TRBJ2-7): NAGVMQNPRHLVRRRGQEARLRCSPMKGHSHVYWYRQLPEEGLKFMVYLQKENIIDESGMPKERFSAEFPKEGPSILRIQQVVRGDSAAYFCASSPGTSGYEQYFGPGTRLTVT.

The sample holds one count of this clone. V is TRBV28 and J is TRBJ2-7; 11 nucleotides line up with TRBD2. The CDR3 contains 15 residues. V trimming: 2 bases; J trimming: 1 base; junction bases outside the gene matches: 1. Per the germline V gene, CDR1 is MDHEN and CDR2 is SYDVKM. CDR3 bases: TGTGCCAGCAGTTTAACTAGCGGGAGATCCTACGAGCAGTACTTC. This translates into CASSLTSGRSYEQYF.

This clone has just one count. This sequence joins TRBV6-1 and TRBJ2-2, with TRBD2 matching over 8 bases. The length of the CDR3 is 14 residues. CDR1 MNHNS and CDR2 SASEGT come from the germline V gene. Trimming took 1 base from V and 6 from J; bases not matched to a gene: 1. The CDR3 region is CASSEELAAGELFF. For the CDR3, the DNA is TGTGCCAGCAGTGAAGAACTAGCGGCCGGGGAGCTGTTTTTT.

The chain joins TRBV4-2 to TRBJ2-7, with 11 nucleotides matching TRBD2. Germline V lookup: CDR1 LGHNA, CDR2 YNFKEQ. V was pared by 0 bases and J by 4 bases, with 5 bases of the junction left unmatched. The CDR3 contains 16 residues. For the CDR3, the DNA is TGTGCCAGCAGCCAAGAAGGACTAGCGGGTAAATACGAGCAGTACTTC. Translated, it gives CASSQEGLAGKYEQYF.

This chain links TRBV18 with TRBJ1-1; TRBD1 is a possible D gene (5 bases). The germline V gene encodes CDR1 KGHSH and CDR2 LQKENI. This CDR3 is 15 amino acids long. With 1 base removed from V and 4 bases from J, the gap between germline ends came to 13 bases. CDR3 nucleotide sequence: TGTGCCAGCTCACCACGGGAACGGGGGTCCACTGAAGCTTTCTTT. It specifies CASSPRERGSTEAFF.

V gene TRBV5-1 combines with J gene TRBJ1-3; 9 bases are shared with TRBD1. With V trimmed by 4 bases and J by 0 bases, 17 bases remained unmatched. The CDR3 runs 20 residues. Germline CDR1 is SGHRS and CDR2 is YFSETQ. The CDR3, as DNA: TGCGCCAGCAGCCAATTCGGTTACGTATCGGGACAGGGCTCTGGAAACACCATATATTTT. Protein sequence: CASSQFGYVSGQGSGNTIYF.

The rearrangement uses TRBV21-1 and TRBJ2-4; TRBD1 is the table's D call, not checked against the DNA. TRBV21-1 is deemed a pseudogene. The CDR3 loop spans 19 amino acids. The CDR3 bases are TGTGCCAGCAGCAAAGGGAGTATGGACAGGGGCGCTACTAAAAACATTCAGTACTTC. Translating gives CASSKGSMDRGATKNIQYF.

This clone occurred a few times. This sequence joins TRBV10-3 and TRBJ1-5, with D tentatively TRBD1 (6 bases). CDR3 size: 15 residues. V lost 4 bases to trimming and J lost 2 bases, with 12 bases between them. CDR1 is ENHRY, CDR2 SYGVKD, per germline. CDR3 loop: CAISGATGRNQPQHF. CDR3 coding DNA: TGTGCCATCAGTGGGGCTACAGGGCGCAATCAGCCCCAGCATTTT.

This clone has a single count. The genes are TRBV18 and TRBJ2-1, with 10 bases that match TRBD2. The ends lost 3 bases at V and 2 bases at J; junction bases unmatched: 1. Germline loops: CDR1 KGHSH, CDR2 LQKENI. This CDR3 is 15 amino acids long. The DNA of the CDR3 is TGTGCCAGCTCACCCCTAGCGGGAGCCTACAATGAGCAGTTCTTC. Amino acids: CASSPLAGAYNEQFF.

As concerns this clone: Additional DNA sequences in this sample encode the identical CDR3. The rearrangement uses TRBV5-1 and TRBJ2-1; 10 nucleotides line up with TRBD2. V was pared by 4 bases and J by 4 bases, with 5 bases of the junction left unmatched. CDR3 length: 15 amino acids. Germline V gene lookup returns CDR1 SGHRS and CDR2 YFSETQ. In DNA form, the CDR3 reads TGCGCCAGCAGCCCCCGGACTAGCGGATACAATGAGCAGTTCTTC. This gives the protein CASSPRTSGYNEQFF.

The J gene is TRBJ2-3, the V gene TRBV2, with a tentative D call TRBD1 (5 bases). The CDR3 runs 17 residues. Germline V lookup: CDR1 SNHLY, CDR2 FYNNEI. The V end was cut by 7 bases, the J end by 8 bases, with 28 bases between. CDR3 DNA sequence: TGTGCCAGCATTAAGGAAAACAGGCAGGCAGTAAGGGGTACGCAGTATTTT. Its protein product is CASIKENRQAVRGTQYF. Drawing the rest from reference TRBV2 and TRBJ2-3, the complete variable domain is EPEVTQTPSHQVTQMGQEVILRCVPISNHLYFYWYRQILGQKVEFLVSFYNNEISEKSEIFDDQFSVERPDGSNFTLKIRSTKLEDSAMYFCASIKENRQAVRGTQYFGPGTRLTVL.

CDR3 sequence: CASSAPSLDRFYGYTF. The CDR3 nucleotides read TGTGCCAGCAGCGCACCTTCGTTAGACAGGTTCTATGGCTACACCTTC. V and J are TRBV7-9 and TRBJ1-2; TRBD1 is a possible D gene (6 bases). The ends were cut back, 5 bases at V and 4 bases at J, with 20 bases in the middle. Germline CDR1 SEHNR, CDR2 FQNEAQ (reference sequence). The CDR3 is 16 amino acids.

This clone has only one observation. The V and J genes are TRBV4-1 and TRBJ1-4; D remains ambiguous. Germline values: CDR1 MGHRA, CDR2 YSYEKL. The V end lost 4 bases, the J end lost 7 bases, and 22 bases lay between the germline ends. The CDR3 covers 17 residues. CDR3 coding DNA: TGCGCCAGCAGCCCTCGAATCACCGGGGTTGGAGGTGAAAAACTGTTTTTT. Its protein product is CASSPRITGVGGEKLFF.

This clone was seen only once. This chain connects TRBV28 to TRBJ2-7, with D maybe TRBD1 (5 bases). The germline gives CDR1 MDHEN, CDR2 SYDVKM. CDR3 length: 14 residues. Trimming cost V 9 bases and J 7 bases, with 22 bases left between them. CDR3 protein: CASSKATRQGEQYF. The CDR3 nucleotides are TGTGCCAGTTCCAAAGCGACCCGCCAGGGTGAGCAGTACTTC. The full variable domain, in which reference TRBV28 and TRBJ2-7 provide the parts outside the CDR3, is DVKVTQSSRYLVKRTGEKVFLECVQDMDHENMFWYRQDPGLGLRLIYFSYDVKMKEKGDIPEGYSVSREKKERFSLILESASTNQTSMYLCASSKATRQGEQYFGPGTRLTVT.

The chain carries TRBV27 and TRBJ2-7; 7 bases line up with TRBD2. V lost 0 bases and J lost 7; bases outside the gene matches: 15. Looked up from germline, CDR1 is MNHEY and CDR2 is SMNVEV (reference sequence). This CDR3 is built from 17 residues. This CDR3 reads CASSLSRTREGRGEQYF. CDR3 nucleotides: TGTGCCAGCAGTTTATCGCGTACGAGGGAGGGCCGGGGGGAGCAGTACTTC.

This clone has more than one count but fewer than ten. This rearrangement joins TRBV6-6 to TRBJ2-7; TRBD2 agrees at 15 bases. Germline CDR1 reads MNHNY; CDR2 reads SVGAGI (reference sequence). Unmatched junction bases numbered 15, after V lost 6 bases and J lost 0 bases. This CDR3 has 20 residues. The CDR3 DNA follows: TGTGCCAGCAGCCCGGGTAAAGGGACTAGCGGGAGGACCAGCTCCTACGAGCAGTACTTC. It translates to CASSPGKGTSGRTSSYEQYF.

The chain joins TRBV6-5 to TRBJ2-4, with 8 positions matching TRBD1. Germline CDR1 and CDR2: MNHEY and SVGAGI. The CDR3 is 14 residues long. After removal of 7 bases from V and 3 bases from J, the junction contained 5 bases not matched to a gene. CDR3 DNA sequence: TGTGCCAGCAACGTAGGACAGGGCAAAAACATTCAGTACTTC. It codes for CASNVGQGKNIQYF.

The CDR3 spells CASSFFPTGIYSYEQYF. CDR3 nucleotides: TGTGCCAGCAGCTTTTTCCCGACAGGTATTTACTCCTACGAGCAGTACTTC. V gene TRBV7-9 combines with J gene TRBJ2-7, with D maybe TRBD1 (6 bases). Germline V lookup: CDR1 SEHNR, CDR2 FQNEAQ (reference sequence). Trimming took off 3 bases at V and 0 bases at J, with 18 bases between the two ends. The CDR3 covers 17 residues. Full variable domain (outside the CDR3, taken from reference TRBV7-9 and TRBJ2-7): DTGVSQNPRHKITKRGQNVTFRCDPISEHNRLYWYRQTLGQGPEFLTYFQNEAQLEKSRLLSDRFSAERPKGSFSTLEIQRTEQGDSAMYLCASSFFPTGIYSYEQYFGPGTRLTVT.

CDR3 sequence: CASSSQLGGGTGELFF. In nucleotides, the CDR3 is TGTGCCAGCAGCTCACAACTGGGAGGGGGAACCGGGGAGCTGTTTTTT. The chain recombines TRBV7-2 with TRBJ2-2, with D possibly being TRBD2 (7 bases). The V end lost 4 bases, the J end lost 5 bases, and 17 bases lay between the germline ends. This CDR3 comprises 16 residues. In germline, CDR1 is SGHTA, CDR2 FQGNSA.

The V gene is TRBV5-1, the J gene TRBJ2-3, with 11 positions matching TRBD2. Unmatched junction bases numbered 7, after V lost 4 bases and J lost 0 bases. Germline CDR1 and CDR2: SGHRS and YFSETQ. The CDR3 length is 17 residues. CDR3 residues: CASSGRLAGLSTDTQYF. CDR3 DNA: TGCGCCAGCAGCGGGCGACTAGCGGGGCTAAGCACAGATACGCAGTATTTT.

J is TRBJ1-2 and V is TRBV3-1 (or the pseudogene TRBV3-2), with D perhaps TRBD1 (6 bases). Germline CDR1 LGHDT, CDR2 YNNKEL (reference sequence). The CDR3 runs 14 residues. Trimming stripped 2 bases from V and 6 bases from J, with 13 bases between. Here the CDR3 reads CASSQRWAGDGYTF. Written as DNA, the CDR3 is TGTGCCAGCAGCCAACGATGGGCAGGGGATGGCTACACCTTC.

The CDR3 reads CASRDSLETQYF. The CDR3 nucleotides read TGTGCCAGCCGGGACTCACTTGAGACCCAGTACTTC. The rearrangement links TRBV19 to TRBJ2-5, with D perhaps matching TRBD2 (6 bases). Between the trimmed V and J ends, which lost 9 bases and 5 bases, there was a span of 13 bases. The CDR3 is 12 residues long. Per the germline V gene, CDR1 is LNHDA and CDR2 is SQIVND (reference sequence).